This T cell receptor (beta chain) was recovered during a study of cytomegalovirus exposure and HLA in healthy donors. CDR3 size: 14 residues. Germline V lookup: CDR1 MNHEY, CDR2 SVGAGI. Trimming took 5 bases from V and 4 from J, leaving 15 bases between them. This clone was seen a single time. With 60 Vbeta and 13 Jbeta primers, the PCR was carried out. Libraries were prepared by immunoSEQ multiplex PCR; TCRdb keeps only in-frame clonotypes and omits some of them. The sample has about 170,000 clones; approximately 80% are singletons. The chain has TRBV6-5 and TRBJ2-7, with a possible D match to TRBD1 (5 bases). The TCR was taken from a woman aged 50 to 60 in good health and CMV-seropositive. Source material: PBMCs. CDR3 protein: CASSTGRVGYEQYF. CDR3 bases: TGTGCCAGCAGTACCGGCAGGGTGGGATACGAGCAGTACTTC.